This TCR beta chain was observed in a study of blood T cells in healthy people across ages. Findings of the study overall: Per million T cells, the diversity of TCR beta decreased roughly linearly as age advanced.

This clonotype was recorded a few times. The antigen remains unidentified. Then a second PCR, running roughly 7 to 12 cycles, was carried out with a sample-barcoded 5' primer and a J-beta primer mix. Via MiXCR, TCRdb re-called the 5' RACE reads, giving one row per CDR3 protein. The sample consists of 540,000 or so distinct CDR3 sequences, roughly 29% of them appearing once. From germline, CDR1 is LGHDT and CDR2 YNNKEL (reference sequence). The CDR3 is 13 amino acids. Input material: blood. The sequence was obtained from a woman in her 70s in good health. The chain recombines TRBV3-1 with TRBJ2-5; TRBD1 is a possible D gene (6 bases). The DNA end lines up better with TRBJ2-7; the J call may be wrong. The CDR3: CASSPDRLYEQYF. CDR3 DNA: TGTGCCAGCAGCCCCGACAGGTTATACGAGCAGTACTTC.